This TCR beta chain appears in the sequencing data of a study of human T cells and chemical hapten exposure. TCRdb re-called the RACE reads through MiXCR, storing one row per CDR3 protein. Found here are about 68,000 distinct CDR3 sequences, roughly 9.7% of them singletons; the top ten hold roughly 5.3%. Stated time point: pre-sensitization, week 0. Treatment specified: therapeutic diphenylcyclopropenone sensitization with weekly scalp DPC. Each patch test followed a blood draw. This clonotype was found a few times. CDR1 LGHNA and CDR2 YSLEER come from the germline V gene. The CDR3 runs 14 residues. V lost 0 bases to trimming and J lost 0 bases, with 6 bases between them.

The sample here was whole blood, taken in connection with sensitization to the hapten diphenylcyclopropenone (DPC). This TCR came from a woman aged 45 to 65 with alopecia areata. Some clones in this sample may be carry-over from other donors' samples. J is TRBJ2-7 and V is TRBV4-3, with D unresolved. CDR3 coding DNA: TGCGCCAGCAGCCAAGATCGAGTCTCCTACGAGCAGTACTTC. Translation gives CASSQDRVSYEQYF.